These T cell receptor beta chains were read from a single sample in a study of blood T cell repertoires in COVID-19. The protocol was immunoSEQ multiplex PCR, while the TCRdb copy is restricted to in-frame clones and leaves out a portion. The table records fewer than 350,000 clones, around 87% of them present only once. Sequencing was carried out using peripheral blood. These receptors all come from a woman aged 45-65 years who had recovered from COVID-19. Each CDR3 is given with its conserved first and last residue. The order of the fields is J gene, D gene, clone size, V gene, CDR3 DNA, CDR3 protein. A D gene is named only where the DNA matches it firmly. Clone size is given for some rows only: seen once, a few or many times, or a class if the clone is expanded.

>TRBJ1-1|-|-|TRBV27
TGTGCCAGCGGTAGGGGGATGACTGAAGCTTTCTTT
CASGRGMTEAFF
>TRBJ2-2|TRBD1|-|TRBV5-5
TGTGCCAGCAGCCGACAGGGGAACACCGGGGAGCTGTTTTTT
CASSRQGNTGELFF
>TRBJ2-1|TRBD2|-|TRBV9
TGTGCCAGCAGCGTAGACCAACCGGGACTAGCGGGATACCATAACAATGAGCAGTTCTTC
CASSVDQPGLAGYHNNEQFF
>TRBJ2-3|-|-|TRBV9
TGTGCCAGCAGCGATGAGGGTGCGGCAGATACGCAGTATTTT
CASSDEGAADTQYF
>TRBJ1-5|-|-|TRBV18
TGTGCCAGCTCCGCACAGGCTAGCAATCAGCCCCAGCATTTT
CASSAQASNQPQHF
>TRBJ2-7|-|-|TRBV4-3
TGCGCCAGCAGCCAAGGACAGGCACCCGAGCAGTACTTC
CASSQGQAPEQYF
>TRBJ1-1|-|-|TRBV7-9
TGTGCCAGCAGCTTAGATTTAATGACTGAAGCTTTCTTT
CASSLDLMTEAFF
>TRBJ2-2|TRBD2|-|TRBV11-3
TGTGCCAGCAGTTTTAGCGGGATAGGCACCGGGGAGCTGTTTTTT
CASSFSGIGTGELFF
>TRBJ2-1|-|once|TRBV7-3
TGTGCCAGCAGCCGCGTGGAGGGGAGATACAATGAGCAGTTCTTC
CASSRVEGRYNEQFF
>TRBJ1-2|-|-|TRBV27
TGTGCCAGCAGTCCGCATAGGGGGACGGGAAGCTATGGCTACACCTTC
CASSPHRGTGSYGYTF
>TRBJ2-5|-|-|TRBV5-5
TGTGCCAGCAGCTTGCTAGGAGGACTACAAGAGACCCAGTACTTC
CASSLLGGLQETQYF
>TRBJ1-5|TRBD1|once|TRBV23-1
TGCGCCAGCAGTCAATCTCGGACAGGGAATCAGCCCCAGCATTTT
CASSQSRTGNQPQHF
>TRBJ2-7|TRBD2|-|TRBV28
TGTGCCAGCAGTTCGCTAGCGGAAAGCTACGAGCAGTACTTC
CASSSLAESYEQYF
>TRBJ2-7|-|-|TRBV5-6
TGTGCCAGCAGCTTGGAGCTAACCTACGAGCAGTACTTC
CASSLELTYEQYF
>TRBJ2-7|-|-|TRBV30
TGTGCCTGGAGTCACCGGGACTTAAGACACACGAACTACGAGCAGTACTTC
CAWSHRDLRHTNYEQYF